This T cell receptor (beta chain) was found in a study of blood T cell repertoires in COVID-19. Study as a whole: Donors in the United States, Italy and Spain gave samples during acute or convalescent COVID-19. In each case, the material was cDNA or gDNA derived from T cells, B-cell-depleted T cells, or PBMCs.

TCRdb's table, derived via immunoSEQ multiplex PCR, lists solely in-frame clones and lacks some. The sample includes about 160,000 clones, about four fifths of them seen just once. The CDR3 is 16 residues long. The V gene lost 1 base and the J gene lost 6 bases, with 19 bases spanning the gap. The germline gives CDR1 SGHNT, CDR2 YYREEE (reference sequence). This sequence was found in a woman of 80 years or more with acute or convalescent COVID-19. The gene calls are TRBV5-4 and TRBJ1-2; perhaps TRBD1 as D (6 bases). Sample: peripheral blood. CDR3 bases: TGTGCCAGCAGCTTGATCGGGGCAGGGGTCGTGAATGGCTACACCTTC. Protein sequence: CASSLIGAGVVNGYTF.